Only one count was recorded for the clone carrying this T cell receptor beta chain. From germline, CDR1 is LGHDT and CDR2 YNNKEL (reference sequence). The CDR3 length is 14 residues. J gave up 0 bases and V 4 bases, and 2 bases lay outside the gene matches. Authors' processing steps: Counts of nucleated cells, estimated from reference gene primer amplification, were obtained. Sequenced by immunoSEQ multiplex PCR; TCRdb stores in-frame clones only, minus some. Clonal size and the V and J genes are those of that table, whereas D and trimming came from the DNA. Of 35,000 to 45,000 clones in the sample, 88% were seen once. The data stem from a study of blood T cell repertoires in COVID-19. Study background: Researchers got acute and convalescent COVID-19 samples from the United States, Italy and Spain.

This receptor was taken from a man aged 60-69 years with active COVID-19. This chain joins TRBV3-1 (or the pseudogene TRBV3-2) and TRBJ2-7, with 8 bases identical to TRBD1. Sequenced input: peripheral blood. CDR3 coding DNA: TGTGCCAGCAGCCGGGGACAGGACTCCTACGAGCAGTACTTC. It is translated as CASSRGQDSYEQYF.